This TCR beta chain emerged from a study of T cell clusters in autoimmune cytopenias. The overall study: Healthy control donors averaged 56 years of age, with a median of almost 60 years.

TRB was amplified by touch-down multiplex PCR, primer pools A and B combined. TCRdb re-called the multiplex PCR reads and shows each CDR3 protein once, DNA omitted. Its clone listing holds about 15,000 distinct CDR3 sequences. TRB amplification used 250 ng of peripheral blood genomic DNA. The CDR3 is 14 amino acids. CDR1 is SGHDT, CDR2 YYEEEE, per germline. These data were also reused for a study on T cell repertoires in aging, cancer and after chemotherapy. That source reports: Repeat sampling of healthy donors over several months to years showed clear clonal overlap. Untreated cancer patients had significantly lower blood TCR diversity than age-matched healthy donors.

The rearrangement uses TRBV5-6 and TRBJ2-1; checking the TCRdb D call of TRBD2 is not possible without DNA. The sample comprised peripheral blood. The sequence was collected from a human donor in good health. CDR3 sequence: CASSLVAGGKEQFF.